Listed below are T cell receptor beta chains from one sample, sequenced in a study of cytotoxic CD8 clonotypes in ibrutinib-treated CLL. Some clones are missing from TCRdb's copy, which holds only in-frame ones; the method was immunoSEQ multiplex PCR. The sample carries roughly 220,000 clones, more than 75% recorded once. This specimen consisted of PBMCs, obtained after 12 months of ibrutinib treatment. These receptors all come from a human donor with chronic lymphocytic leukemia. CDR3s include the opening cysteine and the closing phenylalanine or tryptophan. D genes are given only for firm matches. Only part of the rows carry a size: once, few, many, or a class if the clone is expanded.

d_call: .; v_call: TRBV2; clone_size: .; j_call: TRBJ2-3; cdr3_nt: TGTGCCAGCCGCGGGGATCCAGATACGCAGTATTTT; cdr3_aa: CASRGDPDTQYF
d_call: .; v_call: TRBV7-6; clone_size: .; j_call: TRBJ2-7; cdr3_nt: TGTGCCAGCAGCTTAGGGAGTTGGAGGGACCCATACGAGCAGTACTTC; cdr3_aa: CASSLGSWRDPYEQYF
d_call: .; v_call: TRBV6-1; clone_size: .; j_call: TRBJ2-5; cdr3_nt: TGTGCCAGCAGTGCACGGGTCCAAGAGACCCAGTACTTC; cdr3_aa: CASSARVQETQYF
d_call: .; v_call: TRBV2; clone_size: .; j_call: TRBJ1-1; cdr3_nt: TGTGCCAGCAGCCTCACGGGACTTTACACTGAAGCTTTCTTT; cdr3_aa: CASSLTGLYTEAFF
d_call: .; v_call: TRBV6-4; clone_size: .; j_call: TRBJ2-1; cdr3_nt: TGTGCCAGCAGTCCCAGAACCAGGGGGGACAATGAGCAGTTCTTC; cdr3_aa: CASSPRTRGDNEQFF
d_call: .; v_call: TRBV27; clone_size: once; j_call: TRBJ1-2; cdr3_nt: TGTGCCAGCAGTCCAAGGGAGGGTTATGGCTACACCTTC; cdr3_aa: CASSPREGYGYTF
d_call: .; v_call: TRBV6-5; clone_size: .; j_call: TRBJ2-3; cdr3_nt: TGTGCCAGCAGTTACGGGGGGCCAGATACGCAGTATTTT; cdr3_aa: CASSYGGPDTQYF
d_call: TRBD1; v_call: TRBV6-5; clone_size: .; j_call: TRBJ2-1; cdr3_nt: TGTGCCAGCAGTTCCCTTACAGGGGGCCTATACAATGAGCAGTTCTTC; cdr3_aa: CASSSLTGGLYNEQFF
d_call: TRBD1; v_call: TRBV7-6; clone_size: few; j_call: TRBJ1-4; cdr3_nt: TGTGCCAGCAGCACTACAGGGGGTAATGAAAAACTGTTTTTT; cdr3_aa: CASSTTGGNEKLFF
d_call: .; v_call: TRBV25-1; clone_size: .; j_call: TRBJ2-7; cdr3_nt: TGTGCCAGCAGACAGGGCTCCTACGAGCAGTACTTC; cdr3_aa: CASRQGSYEQYF
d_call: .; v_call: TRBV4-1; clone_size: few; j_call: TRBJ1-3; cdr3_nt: TGCGCCAGCACCACCGTGGAGGGAGGGAACACCATATATTTT; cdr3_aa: CASTTVEGGNTIYF
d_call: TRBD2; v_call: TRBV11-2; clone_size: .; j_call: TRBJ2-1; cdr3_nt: TGTGCCAGCAGCGTCACTAGCGGGGGTGAGGTTGAGCAGTTCTTC; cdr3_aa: CASSVTSGGEVEQFF
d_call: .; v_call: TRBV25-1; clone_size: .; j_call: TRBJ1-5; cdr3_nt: TGTGCCAGCAGTGGCGATAAGAATAGCAATCAGCCCCAGCATTTT; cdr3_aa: CASSGDKNSNQPQHF
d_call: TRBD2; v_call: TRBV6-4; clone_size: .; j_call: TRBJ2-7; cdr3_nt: TGTGCCAGCAGTGAGGCGGGAGGTCCGGCCTACGAGCAGTACTTC; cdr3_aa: CASSEAGGPAYEQYF
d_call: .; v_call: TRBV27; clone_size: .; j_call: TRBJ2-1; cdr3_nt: TGTGCCAGCAGTCGGTACAATGAGCAGTTCTTC; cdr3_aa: CASSRYNEQFF
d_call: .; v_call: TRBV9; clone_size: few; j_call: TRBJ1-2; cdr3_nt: TGTGCCAGCAGCGTAGGAGTACCGGTCTATGGCTACACCTTC; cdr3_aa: CASSVGVPVYGYTF
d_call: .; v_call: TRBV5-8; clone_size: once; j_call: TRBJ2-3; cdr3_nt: TGTGCCAGCAGCGCCGGGGAGGCCACAGATACGCAGTATTTT; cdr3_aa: CASSAGEATDTQYF
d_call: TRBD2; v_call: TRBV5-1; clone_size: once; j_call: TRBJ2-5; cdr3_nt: TGCGCCAGCAGTTTTGCCCGACAGGGTTCGAGCGGGAGGGAGACCCAGTACTTC; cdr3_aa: CASSFARQGSSGRETQYF
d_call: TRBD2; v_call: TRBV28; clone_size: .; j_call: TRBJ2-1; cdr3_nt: TGTGCCATCCCGGGACTAGCGGACAATGAGCAGTTCTTC; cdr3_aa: CAIPGLADNEQFF
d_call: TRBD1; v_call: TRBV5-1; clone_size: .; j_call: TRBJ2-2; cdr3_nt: TGCGCCAGCAGCCCGGGACAGGTCGCCGGGGAGCTGTTTTTT; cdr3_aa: CASSPGQVAGELFF
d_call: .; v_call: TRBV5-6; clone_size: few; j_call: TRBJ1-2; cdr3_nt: TGTGCCAGCAGCTCCGGTCCGACGGATATCGGCTACACCTTC; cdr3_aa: CASSSGPTDIGYTF
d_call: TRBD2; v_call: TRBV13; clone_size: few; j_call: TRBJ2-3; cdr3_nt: TGTGCCAGCAGCCGACCGACTAGCCCTTCGAACACAGATACGCAGTATTTT; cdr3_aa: CASSRPTSPSNTDTQYF
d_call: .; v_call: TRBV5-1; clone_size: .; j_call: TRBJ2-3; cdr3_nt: TGCGCCAGCAGCTTGAGTAATCAACAAGGAGATACGCAGTATTTT; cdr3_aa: CASSLSNQQGDTQYF
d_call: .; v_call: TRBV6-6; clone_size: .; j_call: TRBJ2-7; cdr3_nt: TGTGCCAGCAGTTACGTAATCGGGGCGAGCTACGAGCAGTACTTC; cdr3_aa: CASSYVIGASYEQYF
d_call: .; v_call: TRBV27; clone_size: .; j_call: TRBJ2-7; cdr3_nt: TGTGCCAGCAGTCTCCCGGGACACCTCTACGAGCAGTACTTC; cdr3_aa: CASSLPGHLYEQYF
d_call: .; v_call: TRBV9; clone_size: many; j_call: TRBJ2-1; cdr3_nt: TGTGCCAGCAGCTCTTTCGGAGCCGGGACCCACAATGAGCAGTTCTTC; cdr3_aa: CASSSFGAGTHNEQFF
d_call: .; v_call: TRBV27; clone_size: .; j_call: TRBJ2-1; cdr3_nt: TGTGCCAGCAGAACCGGGGCTGTCAGTGAGCAGTTCTTC; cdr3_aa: CASRTGAVSEQFF
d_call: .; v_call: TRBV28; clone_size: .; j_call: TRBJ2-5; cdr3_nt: TGTGCCAGCAGTTTGATGGTGAAGACCCAGTACTTC; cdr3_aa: CASSLMVKTQYF
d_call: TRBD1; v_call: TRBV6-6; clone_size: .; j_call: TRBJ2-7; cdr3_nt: TGTGCCAGCAGTGCGACAGGGGAAACGGTCACCTACGAGCAGTACTTC; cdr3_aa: CASSATGETVTYEQYF
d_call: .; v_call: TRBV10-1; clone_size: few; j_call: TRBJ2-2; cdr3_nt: TGCGCCAGCAGAAAGGGTGACGCCGGGGAGCTGTTTTTT; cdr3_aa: CASRKGDAGELFF
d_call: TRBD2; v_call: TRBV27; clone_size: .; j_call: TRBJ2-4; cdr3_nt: TGTGCCAGCAGCGGGGGGGAAAACATTCAGTACTTC; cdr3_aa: CASSGGENIQYF
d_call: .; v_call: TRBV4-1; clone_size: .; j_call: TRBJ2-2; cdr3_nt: TGCGCCAGCAGCCAAGTGGGTGGAACCGGGGAGCTGTTTTTT; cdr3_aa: CASSQVGGTGELFF
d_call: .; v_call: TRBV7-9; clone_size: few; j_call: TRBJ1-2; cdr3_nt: TGTGCCAGCAGCTTAATCCCGGCCTACTATGGCTACACCTTC; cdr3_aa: CASSLIPAYYGYTF
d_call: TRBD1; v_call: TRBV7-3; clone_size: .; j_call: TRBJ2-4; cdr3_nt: TGTGCCAGCAGCCCCCAGGGGGCAACGGACATTCAGTACTTC; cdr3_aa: CASSPQGATDIQYF
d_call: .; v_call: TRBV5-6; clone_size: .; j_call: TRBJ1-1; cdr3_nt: TGTGCCAACAGGGATCTGGGGAACACTGAAGCTTTCTTT; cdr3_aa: CANRDLGNTEAFF
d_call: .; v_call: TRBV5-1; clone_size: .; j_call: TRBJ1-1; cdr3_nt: TGCGCCAGCAGAGGAGGGCGGGTTAACACTGAAGCTTTCTTT; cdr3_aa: CASRGGRVNTEAFF
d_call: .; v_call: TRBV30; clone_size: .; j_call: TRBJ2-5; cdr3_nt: TGTGCCTGGAGTCCCCGGGAGACCCAGTACTTC; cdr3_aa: CAWSPRETQYF
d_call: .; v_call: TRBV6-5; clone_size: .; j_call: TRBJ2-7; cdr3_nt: TGTGCCAGCAGTCCAGGACGTCTAAAGGAGGGGCAGTACTTC; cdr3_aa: CASSPGRLKEGQYF
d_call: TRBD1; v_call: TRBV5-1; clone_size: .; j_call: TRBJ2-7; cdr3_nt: TGCGCCAGCAGCCAAACCGGGACAGGGGTCGGCGAGCAGTACTTC; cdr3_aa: CASSQTGTGVGEQYF
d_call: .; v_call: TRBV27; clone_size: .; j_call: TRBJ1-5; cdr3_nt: TGTGCCAGCAGTTTATCGCGGGGGGAGCATCAGCCCCAGCATTTT; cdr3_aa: CASSLSRGEHQPQHF
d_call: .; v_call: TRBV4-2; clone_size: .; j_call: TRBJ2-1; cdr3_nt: TGTGCCAGCAGCCAAGGTACAGGGAATGAGCAGTTCTTC; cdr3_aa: CASSQGTGNEQFF
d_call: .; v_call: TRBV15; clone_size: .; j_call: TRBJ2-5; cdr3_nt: TGTGCCACCAGCAGAGAGAGGACAGCCTCGGGTATTCAGTACTTC; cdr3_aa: CATSRERTASGIQYF
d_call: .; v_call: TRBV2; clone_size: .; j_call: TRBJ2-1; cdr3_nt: TGTGCCAGCAGCCTGCTTGGGGTGGGGAGCTCCTACAATGAGCAGTTCTTC; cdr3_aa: CASSLLGVGSSYNEQFF
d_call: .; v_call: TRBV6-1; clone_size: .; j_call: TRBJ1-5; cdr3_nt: TGTGCCAGCAGTGACTTGACAATTGCCCAGCATTTT; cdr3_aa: CASSDLTIAQHF
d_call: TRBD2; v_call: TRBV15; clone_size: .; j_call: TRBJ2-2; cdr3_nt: TGTGCCACCAGCAGAGCCGGAGGACTAGCGGGGTGGAACACCGGGGAGCTGTTTTTT; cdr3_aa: CATSRAGGLAGWNTGELFF
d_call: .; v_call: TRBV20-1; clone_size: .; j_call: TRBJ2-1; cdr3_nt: TGCAGTGCTAGAGTTCAGCAGCAGTTCTTC; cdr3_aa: CSARVQQQFF
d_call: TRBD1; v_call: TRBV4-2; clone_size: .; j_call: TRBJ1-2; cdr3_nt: TGTGCCAGCAGCCAATCGGAGGGGGCGTACTATGGCTACACCTTC; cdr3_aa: CASSQSEGAYYGYTF
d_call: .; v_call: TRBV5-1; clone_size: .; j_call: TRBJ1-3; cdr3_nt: TGCGCCAGCAGCTTTGAGGGCAGCAACACCATATATTTT; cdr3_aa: CASSFEGSNTIYF
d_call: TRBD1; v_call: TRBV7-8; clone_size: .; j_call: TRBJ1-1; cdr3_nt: TGTGCCAGCAGCCCGGACAGGGTCCCTACCGAAAGTTTGCCACGAGCTTTCTTT; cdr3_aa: CASSPDRVPTESLPRAFF